The 18 T cell receptor beta chains below come from one sample, sequenced in a study of blood T cell repertoires in COVID-19. The data were produced by immunoSEQ multiplex PCR, yet TCRdb's version contains in-frame clones alone and is incomplete. The table has about 220,000 clones, about 80% seen once. Sequences were obtained from peripheral blood. The source is a woman aged 55-69 years with acute or convalescent COVID-19.

This chain connects TRBV30 to TRBJ1-4, with unresolved D. V was shortened by 0 bases and J by 8 bases, with 7 bases between the two germline ends. Looked up from germline, CDR1 is GTSNPN and CDR2 is SVGIG (reference sequence). This CDR3 is 12 amino acids long. The CDR3 bases are TGTGCCTGGAGTGTAGCCGCCGAAAAACTGTTTTTT. This gives the protein CAWSVAAEKLFF.

The chain employs TRBV11-3 and TRBJ1-1; D ambiguous. The CDR3 runs to 13 residues. Per germline, CDR1 SGHNT and CDR2 YENEEA. The V and J ends lost 5 bases and 6 bases respectively, with 13 bases between them. The CDR3: CASSQVRGAEAFF. The CDR3 DNA reads as TGTGCCAGCAGCCAAGTACGGGGAGCTGAAGCTTTCTTT. The variable domain in full, with the rest retrieved from reference TRBV11-3 and TRBJ1-1, is EAGVVQSPRYKIIEKKQPVAFWCNPISGHNTLYWYLQNLGQGPELLIRYENEEAVDDSQLPKDRFSAERLKGVDSTLKIQPAELGDSAVYLCASSQVRGAEAFFGQGTRLTVV.

The chain uses TRBV5-1 and TRBJ2-3; TRBD1 matches at 9 bases. Losses at the gene ends were 1 base for V and 4 bases for J; bases not matched to a gene: 7. Germline loops: CDR1 SGHRS, CDR2 YFSETQ. This CDR3 is 16 amino acids long. The CDR3 sequence: CASSLTGQGSADTQYF. The DNA of the CDR3 is TGCGCCAGCAGCTTGACGGGACAGGGAAGCGCAGATACGCAGTATTTT.

This sequence joins TRBV19 and TRBJ1-2; no firm D call. Deletions cut 3 bases from V and 8 bases from J, with 16 bases between. Germline loops: CDR1 LNHDA, CDR2 SQIVND (reference sequence). The CDR3 is 14 residues long. The CDR3, as DNA: TGTGCCAGTAGTATCAAGGACGGAGGAGGGGGCTACACCTTC. Its protein is CASSIKDGGGGYTF.

This CDR3 is CASTQGETQYF. The CDR3 DNA reads TGTGCCAGCACCCAGGGGGAGACCCAGTACTTC. The chain carries TRBV7-9 and TRBJ2-5; perhaps TRBD1 as D (6 bases). Trimming took off 7 bases at V and 5 bases at J, with 8 bases between the two ends. The CDR3 contains 11 residues. From germline, CDR1 is SEHNR and CDR2 FQNEAQ (reference sequence).

The gene calls are TRBV3-1 (or the pseudogene TRBV3-2) and TRBJ1-2; TRBD1 might be the D (6 bases). V shed 3 bases and J shed 7 bases, with 15 bases lying between them. The CDR3 has 14 amino acids. Looked up from germline, CDR1 is LGHDT and CDR2 is YNNKEL (reference sequence). CDR3 coding DNA: TGTGCCAGCAGCCATCGTACAGGGCAGAGTGGCTACACCTTC. Translation gives CASSHRTGQSGYTF.

Only one count was recorded for this clone. V is TRBV5-6 and J is TRBJ1-3, with a tentative D call TRBD1 (5 bases). Germline V gene lookup returns CDR1 SGHDT and CDR2 YYEEEE. This CDR3 contains 17 residues. Trimming took off 3 bases at V and 0 bases at J, with 16 bases between the two ends. CDR3 sequence reads: CASSSLTEKSSGNTIYF. In DNA form, the CDR3 reads TGTGCCAGCAGCTCATTGACAGAGAAAAGCTCTGGAAACACCATATATTTT.

This chain joins TRBV10-3 and TRBJ2-1; D is unresolved. Per the germline V gene, CDR1 is ENHRY and CDR2 is SYGVKD. V lost 7 bases and J lost 8, with 15 bases in between. The CDR3 covers 13 residues. The CDR3 spells CAINSGPLDEQFF. CDR3 nucleotides: TGTGCCATCAATTCAGGTCCCCTGGATGAGCAGTTCTTC.

The chain has TRBV29-1 and TRBJ2-1; TRBD1 aligns across 8 bases. Germline loops: CDR1 SQVTM, CDR2 ANQGSEA. The CDR3 contains 15 residues. Germline trimming cut 6 bases from V and 7 bases from J; bases unmatched to any gene: 14. The CDR3 bases are TGCAGCGTCGGTCAAGGGACAGGTGTTGTTAATGAGCAGTTCTTC. Translation: CSVGQGTGVVNEQFF.

This chain connects TRBV2 to TRBJ2-1; no clear D. Germline V gene lookup returns CDR1 SNHLY and CDR2 FYNNEI. The CDR3 contains 13 residues. Trimming cost V 4 bases and J 2 bases, with 6 bases left between them. The CDR3 bases are TGTGCCAGCAGTGTAACAGCCTACAATGAGCAGTTCTTC. Translation: CASSVTAYNEQFF.

V gene TRBV19 combines with J gene TRBJ2-3; D possibly corresponds to TRBD2 (6 bases). V was pared by 0 bases and J by 0 bases, with 13 bases between. The CDR3 extends over 17 amino acids. The germline gives CDR1 LNHDA, CDR2 SQIVND (reference sequence). CDR3 protein: CASSIEAGTWSTDTQYF. The CDR3 DNA reads as TGTGCCAGTAGTATAGAAGCCGGGACTTGGAGCACAGATACGCAGTATTTT.

This chain joins TRBV5-1 and TRBJ1-2; possible D gene TRBD1, 5 bases. CDR3 size: 16 residues. Trimming removed 3 bases from V and 5 bases from J, with 20 bases in between. Germline-derived CDR1 and CDR2 are SGHRS and YFSETQ. The CDR3 nucleotides read TGCGCCAGCAGCTCGGGAGGGGACGCCCGTGGTTATGGCTACACCTTC. Translating gives CASSSGGDARGYGYTF.

Note on this clone: The sample has other DNA sequences that encode this CDR3 too. This chain links TRBV6-1 with TRBJ1-2, with a possible D match to TRBD1 (6 bases). Deletions cut 3 bases from V and 4 bases from J, with 15 bases between. Per the germline V gene, CDR1 is MNHNS and CDR2 is SASEGT. The CDR3 consists of 15 residues. CDR3 nucleotide sequence: TGTGCCAGCAGTGAGCTTAGGGACATACCCTATGGCTACACCTTC. It is translated as CASSELRDIPYGYTF.

The V gene is TRBV27, the J gene TRBJ2-7; 7 bases align to TRBD2. Trimming at V came to 0 bases and at J to 4 bases, leaving 3 bases not matched to a gene. The CDR3 loop spans 14 amino acids. CDR1 MNHEY and CDR2 SMNVEV come from the germline V gene (reference sequence). Here the CDR3 DNA reads TGTGCCAGCAGTTTATCGGGCGGGGGATACGAGCAGTACTTC. This codes for CASSLSGGGYEQYF.

This chain uses TRBV5-4 with TRBJ2-5; 8 bases fit TRBD1. Germline CDR1 and CDR2: SGHNT and YYREEE (reference sequence). The CDR3 loop spans 16 amino acids. With 5 bases clipped from V and 1 base from J, the junction kept 10 bases outside the gene matches. The CDR3 reads CASRSGTGPLQETQYF. CDR3 in DNA: TGTGCCAGCAGGTCCGGGACAGGTCCCCTCCAAGAGACCCAGTACTTC.

This sequence joins TRBV7-9 and TRBJ2-5; a weak D match, TRBD2 (6 bases). CDR1 and CDR2 from the germline V gene are SEHNR and FQNEAQ (reference sequence). This CDR3 has 13 residues. The ends were cut back, 4 bases at V and 12 bases at J, with 18 bases in the middle. CDR3 sequence: CASSSDQGLAEYF. In nucleotides, the CDR3 is TGTGCCAGCAGCTCCGACCAGGGACTCGCGGAGTACTTC.

The chain recombines TRBV4-1 with TRBJ1-1; D call uncertain. Germline CDR1 is MGHRA and CDR2 is YSYEKL. Trimming removed 2 bases from V and 1 base from J, with 14 bases in between. The CDR3 runs 16 residues. The CDR3 is CASSQNPGRTNTEAFF. In nucleotides, the CDR3 is TGCGCCAGCAGCCAAAATCCTGGCCGAACGAACACTGAAGCTTTCTTT.

The CDR3 is CASSSTVNYEQYF. CDR3 DNA: TGTGCCAGCAGCTCTACGGTAAACTACGAGCAGTACTTC. The V gene is TRBV7-9, the J gene TRBJ2-7; D remains unclear. The CDR3 sequence is 13 residues long. Trimming removed 4 bases at V and 3 bases at J, with 10 bases between. The V gene's germline CDR1 is SEHNR and CDR2 FQNEAQ (reference sequence).